The source of this T cell receptor (beta chain) is a study of identical twins. V was trimmed by 4 bases and J by 4 bases, leaving 13 bases between them. This CDR3 has 14 residues. The study's findings and limits: Fewer insertions characterized abundant cord blood beta clonotypes, whereas memory repertoires showed none.

TCRdb ran MiXCR on the 5' RACE reads and lists one entry per CDR3 protein. The sample shows roughly 480,000 distinct CDR3 sequences, around 24% of them seen only once. This clonotype was found a few times. The antigen is not known. This same sample was also taken into another study, of T cells expressing NK-cell markers.

The V and J genes are TRBV12-3 or TRBV12-4 and TRBJ1-1; maybe TRBD1 (6 bases). This receptor was taken from a woman aged 18-29 years in good health. Material: CD4+ T cells sorted from blood. In DNA form, the CDR3 reads TGTGCCAGCAGTTACTTACAGGGCATCACTGAAGCTTTCTTT. It translates to CASSYLQGITEAFF.